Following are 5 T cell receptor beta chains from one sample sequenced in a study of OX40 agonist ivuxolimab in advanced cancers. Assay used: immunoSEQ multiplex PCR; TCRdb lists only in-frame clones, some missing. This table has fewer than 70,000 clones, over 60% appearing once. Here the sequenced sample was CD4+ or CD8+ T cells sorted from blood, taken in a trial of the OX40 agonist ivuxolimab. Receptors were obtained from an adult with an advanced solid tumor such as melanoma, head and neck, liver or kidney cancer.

In DNA, the CDR3 is TGTGCCAGCAGTGAACAGCCACAGGGGGAAAAACTGTTTTTT. It codes for CASSEQPQGEKLFF. The V gene is TRBV6-1, the J gene TRBJ1-4; 7 bases fit TRBD1. The trim removed 2 bases at V and 8 bases at J, leaving 5 bases unmatched. There are 14 residues in the CDR3. Germline V CDR1 and CDR2: MNHNS, SASEGT.

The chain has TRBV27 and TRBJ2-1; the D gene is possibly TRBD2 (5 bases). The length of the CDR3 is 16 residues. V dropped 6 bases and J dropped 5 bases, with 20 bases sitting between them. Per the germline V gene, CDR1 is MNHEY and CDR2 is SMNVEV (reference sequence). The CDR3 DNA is TGTGCCAGCAGCCCTTCCCACGGGGAGAAGAACAATGAGCAGTTCTTC. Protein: CASSPSHGEKNNEQFF.

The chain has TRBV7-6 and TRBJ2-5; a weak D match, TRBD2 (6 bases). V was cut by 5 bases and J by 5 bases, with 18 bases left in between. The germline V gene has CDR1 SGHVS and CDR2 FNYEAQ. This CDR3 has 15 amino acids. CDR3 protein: CASSPYERESETQYF. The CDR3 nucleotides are TGTGCCAGCAGCCCCTATGAACGGGAGAGCGAGACCCAGTACTTC.

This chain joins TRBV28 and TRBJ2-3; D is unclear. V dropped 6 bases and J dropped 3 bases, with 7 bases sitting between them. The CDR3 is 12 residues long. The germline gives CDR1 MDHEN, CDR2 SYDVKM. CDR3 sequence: CASRSVTDTQYF. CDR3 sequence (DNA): TGTGCCAGCAGGTCCGTAACAGATACGCAGTATTTT.

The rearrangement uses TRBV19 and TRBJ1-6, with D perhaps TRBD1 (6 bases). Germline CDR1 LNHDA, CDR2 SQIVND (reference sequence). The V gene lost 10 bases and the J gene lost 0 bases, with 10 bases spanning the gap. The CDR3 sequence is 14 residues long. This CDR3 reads CATQGSSYNSPLHF. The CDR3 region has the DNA TGTGCCACCCAGGGGAGCTCCTATAATTCACCCCTCCACTTT.